Each of the 18 T cell receptor beta chains below was sequenced from the same sample in a study of blood T cell repertoires in COVID-19 (dated by TCRdb to the early 2020s). Libraries were prepared through the immunoSEQ multiplex PCR assay. In its TCRdb copy, this immuneACCESS table keeps in-frame sequences only and misses some clones. Where compared with another copy, unresolved V genes explain less than half of these, and the others have no known cause. The sample table holds over 150,000 clones, of which around four fifths were seen once. Together, the top ten hold approximately 2% of the sample. The sequenced material came from peripheral blood. These receptors all stem from a woman over 75 with acute or convalescent COVID-19.

V gene TRBV7-2 combines with J gene TRBJ1-2; possible D gene TRBD1, 6 bases. CDR3 size: 13 residues. V was clipped by 5 bases and J by 6 bases, with 13 bases between them. Germline assignment: CDR1 SGHTA and CDR2 FQGNSA. The CDR3 bases are TGTGCCAGCAGCCAACAGGGTAGCGATGGCTACACCTTC. It yields the protein CASSQQGSDGYTF.

Concerning this clone: In the same sample, other DNA sequences code for this CDR3. V is TRBV19 and J is TRBJ1-2, with D possibly being TRBD1 (6 bases). This CDR3 comprises 14 residues. Trimming removed 3 bases from V and 2 bases from J, with 10 bases in between. In germline, CDR1 is LNHDA, CDR2 SQIVND (reference sequence). CDR3 sequence reads: CASSMAGTNYGYTF. CDR3 DNA: TGTGCCAGTAGTATGGCAGGGACAAACTATGGCTACACCTTC.

CDR3 loop: CASSITSGRAGELFF. The DNA of the CDR3 is TGTGCCAGTAGCATTACTAGCGGGAGGGCCGGGGAGCTGTTTTTT. The V and J genes are TRBV19 and TRBJ2-2; TRBD2 matches at 13 bases. V was pared by 6 bases and J by 6 bases, with 4 bases of the junction left unmatched. Germline values: CDR1 LNHDA, CDR2 SQIVND (reference sequence). This CDR3 has 15 residues.

The chain has TRBV5-1 and TRBJ2-7, with 7 bases lining up with TRBD2. Germline V gene data show CDR1 as SGHRS and CDR2 as YFSETQ. J was trimmed by 0 bases and V by 4 bases; bases with no gene match: 7. This CDR3 is 15 amino acids long. CDR3 region: CASSPGGYSSYEQYF. CDR3 DNA sequence: TGCGCCAGCAGCCCCGGGGGGTACAGCTCCTACGAGCAGTACTTC. Based on the CDR3 plus reference TRBV5-1 and TRBJ2-7, the full variable domain is KAGVTQTPRYLIKTRGQQVTLSCSPISGHRSVSWYQQTPGQGLQFLFEYFSETQRNKGNFPGRFSGRQFSNSRSEMNVSTLELGDSALYLCASSPGGYSSYEQYFGPGTRLTVT.

CDR3: CAVEQGNGFAEAFF. The CDR3 bases are TGTGCCGTCGAACAGGGAAACGGATTCGCTGAAGCTTTCTTT. The chain couples TRBV28 to TRBJ1-1; tentatively, D is TRBD1 (6 bases). The CDR3 consists of 14 residues. Trimming removed 11 bases from V and 6 bases from J, with 22 bases in between. The germline V gene has CDR1 MDHEN and CDR2 SYDVKM. Full variable domain (missing parts from reference TRBV28 and TRBJ1-1): DVKVTQSSRYLVKRTGEKVFLECVQDMDHENMFWYRQDPGLGLRLIYFSYDVKMKEKGDIPEGYSVSREKKERFSLILESASTNQTSMYLCAVEQGNGFAEAFFGQGTRLTVV.

The rearrangement links TRBV27 to TRBJ1-5, with D possibly matching TRBD1 (6 bases). This CDR3 contains 15 residues. CDR1 and CDR2 (germline): MNHEY, SMNVEV (reference sequence). V lost 6 bases and J 0 bases, leaving 12 bases between the germline ends. CDR3 sequence (DNA): TGTGCCAGCAGCCCGGACAGACTTAGCAATCAGCCCCAGCATTTT. This codes for CASSPDRLSNQPQHF.

The V call is TRBV7-4, the J call TRBJ2-7; 11 bases match TRBD2. J gave up 1 base and V 4 bases, and 12 bases lay outside the gene matches. Germline V CDR1 and CDR2: SGHVT, SQSDAQ. The CDR3 runs 18 residues. The CDR3 loop reads CASSSPRTSGYHSYEQYF. The CDR3, as DNA: TGTGCCAGCAGCTCACCTAGGACTAGCGGGTACCATTCCTACGAGCAGTACTTC.

This clone was detected only a few times. The chain combines TRBV10-1 with TRBJ2-2; unclear D gene. The V end was cut by 6 bases, the J end by 2 bases, with 13 bases between. This CDR3 has 15 amino acids. Germline CDR1 reads WNHNN; CDR2 reads SYGVQD (reference sequence). CDR3 region: CASRSRHVNTGELFF. The CDR3 nucleotides read TGCGCCAGCAGGAGTCGCCACGTCAACACCGGGGAGCTGTTTTTT.

The chain links TRBV5-1 to TRBJ2-5, with a possible D match to TRBD2 (7 bases). Germline-derived CDR1 and CDR2 are SGHRS and YFSETQ. Trimming took off 4 bases at V and 2 bases at J, with 21 bases between the two ends. This CDR3 contains 17 residues. The CDR3 spells CASSPGGGGGPQETQYF. DNA of the CDR3: TGCGCCAGCAGCCCGGGGGGCGGAGGCGGCCCACAAGAGACCCAGTACTTC.

This clone was counted many times. This rearrangement joins TRBV4-2 to TRBJ1-3, with 7 bases fitting TRBD1. The CDR3 runs to 15 residues. V gave up 0 bases and J gave up 3 bases; unmatched junction bases: 2. Germline CDR1 and CDR2: LGHNA and YNFKEQ. This chain's CDR3 is CASSQDRGYGNTIYF. The CDR3 nucleotides are TGTGCCAGCAGCCAAGACAGGGGGTATGGAAACACCATATATTTT.

The rearrangement joins TRBV12-3 or TRBV12-4 to TRBJ1-3; TRBD1 aligns across 7 bases. This CDR3 contains 13 residues. Trimming removed 6 bases from V and 4 bases from J; junction bases left unmatched: 3. The CDR3 sequence is CASRQTGGNTIYF. For the CDR3, the DNA is TGTGCCAGCAGGCAGACAGGGGGAAACACCATATATTTT.

The chain has TRBV7-9 and TRBJ2-3, with D unresolved. V was cut by 4 bases and J by 0 bases, with 5 bases left in between. This CDR3 is built from 13 residues. Germline V gene sequence: CDR1 SEHNR, CDR2 FQNEAQ (reference sequence). The CDR3 loop is CASSSESTDTQYF. The CDR3, as DNA: TGTGCCAGCAGCTCCGAGAGCACAGATACGCAGTATTTT.

The rearrangement joins TRBV7-9 to TRBJ2-3; 9 bases match TRBD2. V lost 3 bases, J lost 0 bases, and 7 bases stayed unmatched. Germline CDR1 is SEHNR and CDR2 is FQNEAQ (reference sequence). CDR3 size: 17 residues. The CDR3 DNA sequence: TGTGCCAGCAGCTTCGCTAGCGGGGCTACTAGCACAGATACGCAGTATTTT. Protein: CASSFASGATSTDTQYF.

J is TRBJ1-1 and V is TRBV29-1, with 7 bases aligning to TRBD1. The ends lost 2 bases at V and 4 bases at J; junction bases unmatched: 4. Germline V gene sequence: CDR1 SQVTM, CDR2 ANQGSEA. The CDR3 is 13 amino acids. The CDR3, as DNA: TGCAGCGTTGAAAGACAGGGCGTCACTGAAGCTTTCTTT. Its protein is CSVERQGVTEAFF.

The rearrangement uses TRBV23-1 and TRBJ2-2; the match to TRBD2 covers 7 bases. TRBV23-1 qualifies as an ORF whose function is uncertain. This CDR3 is 13 amino acids long. The junction had 4 bases not matched to a gene; V was cut back by 10 bases and J by 2 bases. This chain's CDR3 is CANSGGNTGELFF. In DNA form, the CDR3 reads TGCGCCAACTCGGGAGGAAACACCGGGGAGCTGTTTTTT.

This clone turned up a few times. The chain carries TRBV6-2 or TRBV6-3 and TRBJ2-1; D not certain. CDR3 length equals 14 residues. V was clipped by 2 bases and J by 12 bases, with 17 bases between them. Germline assignment: CDR1 MNHEY and CDR2 SVGEGT. The chain's CDR3 is CASSYTPYRVSQFF. The CDR3, as DNA: TGTGCCAGCAGTTACACCCCCTACAGAGTGTCGCAGTTCTTC.

As concerns this clone: Other DNA sequences in this sample translate to the same CDR3. The gene calls are TRBV6-5 and TRBJ1-1; D unclear. The CDR3 contains 13 residues. V was pared by 4 bases and J by 2 bases, with 8 bases between. Germline V gene sequence: CDR1 MNHEY, CDR2 SVGAGI. The CDR3 is CASSSTVNTEAFF. In DNA, the CDR3 is TGTGCCAGCAGTTCCACAGTAAACACTGAAGCTTTCTTT.

This clone turned up a few times. An end of the junction differs from the germline gene, which may be a read error. The same CDR3 arises from other DNA sequences in this sample as well. V is TRBV7-7 and J is TRBJ2-2, with TRBD1 identical over 8 bases. Germline V gene data show CDR1 as SSHAT and CDR2 as FNYEAQ (reference sequence). CDR3 length equals 15 residues. The CDR3 sequence is CASSPGTGNTGELFF. CDR3 bases: TGTGCTAGCAGCCCAGGGACAGGGAACACCGGGGAGCTGTTTTTT.